This TCR beta chain emerged from a study of blood T cell repertoires in COVID-19. In the study overall: The United States, Italy and Spain provided the acute and convalescent COVID-19 samples. T cells, B-cell-depleted T cells, or PBMCs supplied cDNA or gDNA.

The CDR3 sequence is 15 residues long. The ends were cut back, 7 bases at V and 2 bases at J, with 14 bases in the middle. Germline V gene lookup returns CDR1 MDHEN and CDR2 SYDVKM. Per the original data handling: For nucleated cells, counts were estimated from reference gene primer amplification. TCRdb's copy holds only in-frame clones and misses some; the assay was immunoSEQ multiplex PCR. V, J and clone size are those of that table, while D and trimming were read from the DNA. The table records 34,000 or so clones, 80% to 90% of them present only once. This rearrangement joins TRBV28 to TRBJ1-4; maybe TRBD1 (6 bases). The sequencing sample was made of peripheral blood. This clonotype was sampled from a man in his sixties with active COVID-19. The CDR3 sequence is CASTMGGATNEKLFF. The CDR3, as DNA: TGTGCCAGCACCATGGGGGGGGCGACTAATGAAAAACTGTTTTTT. Full variable domain (missing parts from reference TRBV28 and TRBJ1-4): DVKVTQSSRYLVKRTGEKVFLECVQDMDHENMFWYRQDPGLGLRLIYFSYDVKMKEKGDIPEGYSVSREKKERFSLILESASTNQTSMYLCASTMGGATNEKLFFGSGTQLSVL.